These 27 T cell receptor beta chains came from one sample sequenced in a study of molecular identifiers for immune sequencing clone quantification. MiXCR, applied by TCRdb to the PCR reads, yields one record per CDR3 protein. The sample yields over 100,000 distinct CDR3 sequences, about 35% seen once. The sample comprised naive CD8+ T cells from blood, with Jurkat cell RNA spiked in. Specified subset: FACS-sorted CD8+CD4-CCR7+CD45RA+ naive T cells. The receptors shown here come from a human donor in good health. Some libraries in this study had Jurkat cell RNA spiked in.

On this clonotype itself: Its ends do not fully match the called genes, so a read error is possible. In DNA, the CDR3 is TGTGCCAGCAGCTGGGACAGGGGGATCACTGAGGCTTTCTTT. It codes for CASSWDRGITEAFF. V usage is TRBV7-9 and J usage is TRBJ1-1; 11 nucleotides match TRBD1. The CDR3 covers 14 residues. Germline CDR1 is SEHNR and CDR2 is FQNEAQ (reference sequence).

This clonotype showed up many times. The chain uses TRBV28 and TRBJ2-6; the match to TRBD1 covers 7 bases. The CDR3 is made up of 16 amino acids. The germline V gene has CDR1 MDHEN and CDR2 SYDVKM. Unmatched junction bases numbered 8, after V lost 6 bases and J lost 3 bases. The DNA of the CDR3 is TGTGCCAGCAGAGGAGCAGGGGGTCTTGGGGCCAACGTCCTGACTTTC. Its protein product is CASRGAGGLGANVLTF.

This clonotype showed up just a few times. The CDR3 nucleotides read TGCGCCAGCAGCTTGACGGGTGCCTACGAGCAGTACTTC. Translating it yields CASSLTGAYEQYF. The chain joins TRBV5-1 to TRBJ2-7; D unresolved. The germline gives CDR1 SGHRS, CDR2 YFSETQ. V lost 1 base, J lost 2 bases, and 7 bases lay in between. The CDR3 runs 13 residues.

At least ten counts were recorded for this clonotype. J is TRBJ2-3 and V is TRBV4-1; 8 nucleotides align to TRBD1. The CDR3 length is 14 residues. The V gene's germline CDR1 is MGHRA and CDR2 YSYEKL. J lost 4 bases, V lost 6 bases, and 6 bases had no gene match. The DNA of the CDR3 is TGCGCCAGCAGAATCGACAGGGGCCCAGATACGCAGTATTTT. Translation: CASRIDRGPDTQYF.

Notes on this clonotype: Possible read error: a much larger clone is one base away. The V gene is TRBV11-2, the J gene TRBJ2-5, with a weak D call TRBD1 (6 bases). The V gene's germline CDR1 is SGHAT and CDR2 FQNNGV. The CDR3 runs 15 residues. Trimming took off 8 bases at V and 0 bases at J, with 16 bases between the two ends. The CDR3: CASGSTGMDQETQYF. DNA of the CDR3: TGTGCCAGCGGCTCCACAGGGATGGACCAAGAGACCCAGTACTTC.

This clonotype has more than one count but fewer than ten. This chain links TRBV27 with TRBJ1-4; 11 positions agree with TRBD1. This CDR3 contains 15 residues. J lost 6 bases, V lost 5 bases, and 5 bases had no gene match. CDR1 and CDR2 (germline): MNHEY, SMNVEV (reference sequence). CDR3 amino acids: CASSPGTGGHEKLFF. The CDR3 nucleotides read TGTGCCAGCAGTCCAGGGACAGGGGGACATGAAAAACTGTTTTTT.

Notes on this clonotype: Since a much larger clone is just one base distant, this may be a read error. The CDR3 region is CASSSTLVGEEQFF. The CDR3 DNA reads as TGTGCCAGCAGTTCAACCCTAGTTGGGGAAGAGCAGTTCTTC. V is TRBV12-3 or TRBV12-4 and J is TRBJ2-1, with D unclear. V shed 4 bases and J shed 10 bases, with 17 bases lying between them. The length of the CDR3 is 14 residues.

This clonotype was recorded at least ten times. This chain uses TRBV4-2 with TRBJ1-1; D not resolved. Per germline, CDR1 LGHNA and CDR2 YNFKEQ. This CDR3 contains 13 residues. Between the trimmed V and J ends, which lost 0 bases and 11 bases, there was a span of 13 bases. The CDR3 coding sequence is TGTGCCAGCAGCCAAGAGATGGGCAGGTCCGCTTTCTTT. This translates into CASSQEMGRSAFF.

To note about this clonotype: A read error may account for a junction end that differs from germline. The rearrangement uses TRBV7-8 and TRBJ2-1; 9 bases map to TRBD1. The CDR3 runs 16 residues. From germline, CDR1 is SGHVS and CDR2 FQNEAQ. CDR3: CASSHRGPSSYNEQSF. The CDR3, as DNA: TGTGCCAGCAGCCACAGGGGGCCGAGCTCCTACAATGAGCAGTCCTTC.

This clonotype was observed once. A much larger clone is a single base away; this may be a read error. The V and J genes are TRBV28 and TRBJ2-7; D unclear. The CDR3 loop spans 13 amino acids. Germline lookup yields CDR1 MDHEN and CDR2 SYDVKM. Trimming took 6 bases from V and 3 from J, leaving 12 bases between them. CDR3 bases: TGTGCCAGCAGCCCGACTTCCTTCTACGAGCAGTACTTC. It is translated as CASSPTSFYEQYF.

This clonotype was seen more than once but under ten times. V is TRBV29-1 and J is TRBJ1-2; the D is unclear. The germline V and J ends were trimmed by 0 bases and 2 bases, with 4 bases remaining between them. Germline V gene data show CDR1 as SQVTM and CDR2 as ANQGSEA. This CDR3 comprises 12 residues. CDR3 protein: CSVEDRNYGYTF. DNA of the CDR3: TGCAGCGTTGAAGATCGGAACTATGGCTACACCTTC.

The genes are TRBV28 and TRBJ2-2, with 8 bases identical to TRBD1. The CDR3 length is 15 residues. Germline V gene lookup returns CDR1 MDHEN and CDR2 SYDVKM. The trim removed 5 bases at V and 5 bases at J, leaving 7 bases unmatched. The CDR3 is CASSRTGLETGELFF. The CDR3 DNA follows: TGTGCCAGCAGTAGGACAGGGCTGGAGACCGGGGAGCTGTTTTTT.

The rearrangement uses TRBV4-3 and TRBJ2-7, with D unclear. The V and J ends lost 5 bases and 6 bases respectively, with 14 bases between them. Germline-derived CDR1 and CDR2 are LGHNA and YSLEER. This CDR3 has 13 residues. The CDR3 is CASSSFVWGEQYF. The CDR3 nucleotides read TGCGCCAGCAGCTCATTCGTATGGGGCGAGCAGTACTTC.

This clonotype was recorded a few times. The V call is TRBV12-3 or TRBV12-4, the J call TRBJ2-3, with no clear D. This CDR3 comprises 17 residues. The V end was cut by 2 bases, the J end by 2 bases, with 17 bases between. The CDR3, as DNA: TGTGCCAGCAGTTTAAAAATCTCAACCCAGCACACAGATACGCAGTATTTT. Protein product: CASSLKISTQHTDTQYF.

A word on this clonotype: It may be a read error: a sequence one base away is much more abundant. This rearrangement joins TRBV20-1 to TRBJ2-5, with D perhaps matching TRBD1 (6 bases). Looked up from germline, CDR1 is DFQATT and CDR2 is SNEGSKA (reference sequence). The CDR3 consists of 12 residues. This chain's CDR3 is CSARGQEETQNF. For the CDR3, the DNA is TGCAGTGCTAGAGGACAGGAGGAGACCCAGAACTTC.

Regarding this clonotype: The junction and the germline gene differ at one end; a read error may be behind it. This chain links TRBV6-5 with TRBJ2-7, with D possibly being TRBD1 or TRBD2 (5 bases each). CDR1 and CDR2 from the germline V gene are MNHEY and SVGAGI. This CDR3 contains 16 residues. The CDR3 DNA is TGTGCCAGCAGCCCGTTTTCCGGGACGGCATACTACGAACAGTACTTC. Amino acid sequence: CASSPFSGTAYYEQYF.

Details on this clonotype: This may be a read error: a much more frequent sequence differs by one nucleotide. CDR3 loop: CASTRLAGLPNRPQHF. In DNA, the CDR3 is TGTGCCAGCACCCGTTTAGCCGGGCTGCCCAATCGGCCCCAGCATTTT. The chain couples TRBV28 to TRBJ1-5, with unresolved D. The CDR3 spans 16 residues. Germline V gene data show CDR1 as MDHEN and CDR2 as SYDVKM.

As to this clonotype: This may come from a read error, since a much larger clone is one base off. The V call is TRBV29-1, the J call TRBJ2-7; no firm D call. Germline CDR1 SQVTM, CDR2 ANQGSEA. The V end lost 7 bases, the J end lost 4 bases, and 17 bases lay between the germline ends. This CDR3 has 13 residues. The CDR3 is CSGDTGFGYEQYF. The CDR3 DNA reads as TGCAGCGGTGATACGGGTTTTGGGTACGAGCAGTACTTC.

Worth noting for this clonotype: A much larger clone lies one base from this, so it may be a read error. V is TRBV2 and J is TRBJ2-3, with D possibly matching TRBD1 (5 bases). The J call may not be correct, given that the DNA end is closer to TRBJ1-5. CDR3 length equals 14 residues. Germline CDR1 is SNHLY and CDR2 is FYNNEI. The CDR3 DNA sequence: TGTGCCAGCACCCAGGGCCAGAGCACAGATACGCAGCATTTT. Translating gives CASTQGQSTDTQHF.

There are a few counts of this clonotype. The CDR3 DNA follows: TGTGCCAGCAGCCAAGTCTTCCAGCCGAGCTCCTACGAGCAGTACTTC. Translating it yields CASSQVFQPSSYEQYF. V and J are TRBV4-2 and TRBJ2-7; D ambiguous. Trimming took off 1 base at V and 0 bases at J, with 13 bases between the two ends. The CDR3 has 16 residues. Germline lookup yields CDR1 LGHNA and CDR2 YNFKEQ.

The chain uses TRBV5-1 and TRBJ2-5, with 12 bases fitting TRBD1. Germline V gene data show CDR1 as SGHRS and CDR2 as YFSETQ. This CDR3 comprises 16 residues. The J segment lost 5 bases and the V segment lost 7 bases, leaving 12 bases of the junction unmatched. This CDR3 is CASGVRDRGLWETQYF. CDR3 coding DNA: TGCGCCAGCGGCGTCCGGGACAGGGGGCTTTGGGAGACCCAGTACTTC.

In this sample, this clonotype turned up many times. The CDR3 bases are TGCGCCAGCAGCTTGGGGGACGGGTTCTACGAGCAGTACTTC. Residues: CASSLGDGFYEQYF. This sequence joins TRBV5-1 and TRBJ2-7; D possibly matches TRBD1 or TRBD2 (5 bases each). The CDR3 covers 14 residues. Deletions cut 0 bases from V and 3 bases from J, with 10 bases between. Germline loops: CDR1 SGHRS, CDR2 YFSETQ.

A note on this clonotype: The CDR3 carries no conserved terminal phenylalanine or tryptophan, so it likely arises from a read error. The rearrangement uses TRBV19 and TRBJ2-3, with D perhaps TRBD2 (5 bases). Trimming removed 4 bases at V and 7 bases at J, with 12 bases between. CDR3 length: 13 residues. Looked up from germline, CDR1 is LNHDA and CDR2 is SQIVND (reference sequence). CDR3 region: CASSTGGPYTQYL. The CDR3 DNA sequence: TGTGCCAGTAGTACCGGCGGGCCATATACGCAGTATCTT.

This clonotype was counted between two and nine times. The rearrangement links TRBV19 to TRBJ2-2; D is undetermined. The germline V and J ends were trimmed by 5 bases and 1 base, with 8 bases remaining between them. The CDR3 covers 14 residues. Germline values: CDR1 LNHDA, CDR2 SQIVND (reference sequence). CDR3 in amino acids: CASSDQQNTGELFF. DNA for the CDR3: TGTGCCAGTAGTGATCAGCAGAACACCGGGGAGCTGTTTTTT.

On this clonotype itself: The CDR3 does not end in the conserved phenylalanine or tryptophan, so this is likely a read error. The chain is built from TRBV28 and TRBJ1-5; TRBD1 agrees at 9 bases. The germline gives CDR1 MDHEN, CDR2 SYDVKM. The CDR3 runs 20 residues. The CDR3 DNA is TGTGCCAGCTGTTTAAGTTCCCCTCGGACAGGGGACTATAGCAATCAGCCCCAGCATTTA. Amino acid sequence: CASCLSSPRTGDYSNQPQHL.

The sample holds one count of this clonotype. Germline and junction disagree at one end, which may indicate a read error. The CDR3 sequence is CASSLDSRLGDMQYF. CDR3 nucleotide sequence: TGTGCCAGCAGCTTGGATAGTAGATTAGGTGATATGCAGTATTTT. The V gene is TRBV5-3, the J gene TRBJ2-3, with D uncertain. TRBV5-3 is given ORF status, its function remaining uncertain. This CDR3 is built from 15 residues.

The rearrangement uses TRBV6-5 and TRBJ2-3, with D hard to call. The CDR3 loop spans 16 amino acids. V was pared by 2 bases and J by 2 bases, with 14 bases between. Germline-derived CDR1 and CDR2 are MNHEY and SVGAGI. CDR3 nucleotides: TGTGCCAGCAGTTACGGTGGAGCCAGGATCACAGATACGCAGTATTTT. Its translation: CASSYGGARITDTQYF.